This passage covers 21 T cell receptor beta chains from one sample sequenced in a study of T cell changes during pregnancy in multiple sclerosis. Only in-frame clones appear in the TCRdb table, and some are missing; sequencing was by immunoSEQ multiplex PCR. The repertoire holds tens of thousands of clones, with roughly 90% as singletons. Sequenced material: peripheral blood, taken in the second trimester of pregnancy. The receptor set was obtained from a female donor with multiple sclerosis, enrolled in a pregnancy study.

The chain combines TRBV14 with TRBJ1-6; the D is unclear. CDR1 and CDR2 from the germline V gene are SGHDN and FVKESK. The CDR3 extends over 13 amino acids. V was cut by 0 bases and J by 8 bases, with 5 bases left in between. In DNA, the CDR3 is TGTGCCAGCAGCCAAGATCTAGATTCACCCCTCCACTTT. Its protein is CASSQDLDSPLHF.

The chain links TRBV2 to TRBJ2-7, with 7 bases matching TRBD1. This CDR3 is 15 amino acids long. CDR1 is SNHLY, CDR2 FYNNEI, per germline. With 6 bases clipped from V and 7 bases from J, the junction kept 15 bases outside the gene matches. The CDR3 coding sequence is TGTGCCAGCAGGGAACTGACAGGGCCCTTGTGGGAGCAGTACTTC. As protein: CASRELTGPLWEQYF.

The CDR3 is CASGLPRTGDSNQPQHF. For the CDR3, the DNA is TGTGCTAGTGGTCTACCTCGGACAGGGGATAGCAATCAGCCCCAGCATTTT. This rearrangement joins TRBV12-5 to TRBJ1-5, with TRBD1 matching over 9 bases. The germline gives CDR1 LGHNT, CDR2 FRNRAP. V lost 5 bases, J lost 0 bases, and 8 bases stayed unmatched. The CDR3 contains 17 residues.

The chain has TRBV19 and TRBJ1-5, with D possibly being TRBD1 (5 bases). The CDR3 loop spans 18 amino acids. CDR1 is LNHDA, CDR2 SQIVND, per germline (reference sequence). The V end lost 5 bases, the J end lost 2 bases, and 22 bases lay between the germline ends. This CDR3 is CASSPYRITRGGNQPQHF. CDR3 DNA: TGTGCCAGTAGTCCTTACCGTATTACAAGGGGCGGCAATCAGCCCCAGCATTTT.

The J gene is TRBJ2-1, the V gene TRBV19; 14 nucleotides align to TRBD2. Trimming at V came to 5 bases and at J to 8 bases, leaving 8 bases not matched to a gene. Per the germline V gene, CDR1 is LNHDA and CDR2 is SQIVND (reference sequence). The CDR3 runs to 16 residues. The CDR3 DNA sequence: TGTGCCAGTAGTGCCGGACTAGCGGGGGGTTCTTATGAGCAGTTCTTC. It codes for CASSAGLAGGSYEQFF.

The chain joins TRBV10-3 to TRBJ1-1; TRBD1 aligns across 10 bases. The CDR3 has 14 residues. V lost 3 bases and J lost 7; bases outside the gene matches: 5. Germline lookup yields CDR1 ENHRY and CDR2 SYGVKD. The CDR3 DNA reads as TGTGCCATCAGTGATCGGACAGGGGGAGGTGAAGCTTTCTTT. Its protein product is CAISDRTGGGEAFF.

This chain links TRBV14 with TRBJ1-1, with TRBD1 matching 8 bases. J was trimmed by 5 bases and V by 5 bases; bases with no gene match: 7. Germline CDR1 SGHDN, CDR2 FVKESK. This CDR3 spans 14 amino acids. The CDR3 bases are TGTGCCAGCAGCTTCGGACAGGGAAATACTGAAGCTTTCTTT. The encoded protein is CASSFGQGNTEAFF.

J is TRBJ1-1 and V is TRBV30; maybe TRBD1 (6 bases). Looked up from germline, CDR1 is GTSNPN and CDR2 is SVGIG (reference sequence). This CDR3 is 13 amino acids long. V lost 1 base and J 7 bases, leaving 13 bases between the germline ends. The CDR3 sequence: CAWSGGRGFEAFF. In DNA, the CDR3 is TGTGCCTGGAGTGGGGGCAGGGGATTTGAAGCTTTCTTT.

V usage is TRBV2 and J usage is TRBJ1-2; D uncertain. The germline V gene has CDR1 SNHLY and CDR2 FYNNEI. V gave up 2 bases and J gave up 8 bases, with 15 bases separating them. This CDR3 region has 14 residues. The CDR3 spells CASSELGPGRGYTF. CDR3 DNA sequence: TGTGCCAGCAGTGAATTAGGGCCGGGGAGGGGCTACACCTTC.

This clone came up a few times. The gene calls are TRBV15 and TRBJ1-1; 7 nucleotides line up with TRBD1. CDR1 is LNHNV and CDR2 is YYDKDF in the germline V gene (reference sequence). The CDR3 contains 13 residues. Losses at the gene ends were 0 bases for V and 5 bases for J; bases not matched to a gene: 0. CDR3 protein: CATSRETGTEAFF. The DNA for the CDR3 is TGTGCCACCAGCAGAGAGACAGGGACTGAAGCTTTCTTT.

This clone was detected only once. The rearrangement joins TRBV5-6 to TRBJ1-5; weak D call: TRBD1 (5 bases). Between the trimmed V and J ends, which lost 6 bases and 1 base, there was a span of 14 bases. CDR1 and CDR2 (germline): SGHDT, YYEEEE. The CDR3 has 15 amino acids. CDR3 loop: CASTDSYRSNQPQHF. The CDR3 nucleotides are TGTGCCAGCACCGACTCCTACAGGAGCAATCAGCCCCAGCATTTT.

This chain links TRBV9 with TRBJ1-1; TRBD1 agrees at 10 bases. Germline assignment: CDR1 SGDLS and CDR2 YYNGEE. The CDR3 totals 15 residues. The junction had 5 bases not matched to a gene; V was cut back by 2 bases and J by 4 bases. CDR3 region: CASSVGQGLGTEAFF. Here the CDR3 DNA reads TGTGCCAGCAGCGTGGGACAGGGGCTTGGCACTGAAGCTTTCTTT.

This chain joins TRBV27 and TRBJ2-7; tentatively, D is TRBD2 (6 bases). The CDR3 is 16 residues long. V lost 0 bases and J 7 bases, leaving 19 bases between the germline ends. Germline lookup yields CDR1 MNHEY and CDR2 SMNVEV (reference sequence). As DNA, the CDR3 is TGTGCCAGCAGTTTATCCCCCGGGGCGCCGGGGGATGAGCAGTACTTC. It yields the protein CASSLSPGAPGDEQYF.

This rearrangement joins TRBV25-1 to TRBJ2-3; 8 nucleotides agree with TRBD1. CDR1 and CDR2 (germline): MGHDK, SYGVNS. V shed 5 bases, J shed 0 bases, and the junction held 4 bases outside the gene matches. The CDR3 is 15 residues long. The CDR3 loop is CASSKQGDSTDTQYF. The DNA of the CDR3 is TGTGCCAGCAGTAAACAGGGGGACAGCACAGATACGCAGTATTTT.

This sequence joins TRBV6-1 and TRBJ1-4, with TRBD1 matching over 7 bases. Trimming at V came to 6 bases and at J to 3 bases, leaving 4 bases not matched to a gene. The CDR3 is 14 residues long. CDR1 and CDR2 from the germline V gene are MNHNS and SASEGT. CDR3 DNA sequence: TGTGCCAGCAGACGGGACAGTCCTAATGAAAAACTGTTTTTT. Encoded protein: CASRRDSPNEKLFF.

This sequence joins TRBV27 and TRBJ2-7; perhaps TRBD2 as D (5 bases). This CDR3 is 14 amino acids long. Germline V gene lookup returns CDR1 MNHEY and CDR2 SMNVEV (reference sequence). V shed 4 bases and J shed 4 bases, with 14 bases lying between them. The CDR3 sequence: CASSSSGNGYEQYF. The CDR3 region has the DNA TGTGCCAGCAGTTCCTCGGGGAACGGTTACGAGCAGTACTTC.

J is TRBJ2-3 and V is TRBV2; 10 nucleotides agree with TRBD2. This CDR3 is 16 amino acids long. Germline-derived CDR1 and CDR2 are SNHLY and FYNNEI. With V trimmed by 7 bases and J by 5 bases, 12 bases remained unmatched. Here the CDR3 DNA reads TGTGCCAGCACCCACCAGAGCGGGGGGGCAGGAGATACGCAGTATTTT. Its translation: CASTHQSGGAGDTQYF.

The CDR3 here is CSVEETGGYEQYF. As DNA, the CDR3 is TGCAGCGTTGAAGAAACGGGGGGGTACGAGCAGTACTTC. The chain has TRBV29-1 and TRBJ2-7, with TRBD2 matching over 8 bases. CDR3 length: 13 residues. Germline assignment: CDR1 SQVTM and CDR2 ANQGSEA. V lost 0 bases to trimming and J lost 4 bases; unmatched junction nucleotides: 2.

The rearrangement links TRBV11-2 to TRBJ2-1, with D possibly TRBD1 on 7 matching bases. From germline, CDR1 is SGHAT and CDR2 FQNNGV. Trimming pared 5 bases from V and 7 bases from J, leaving 18 bases between. This CDR3 spans 15 amino acids. CDR3 in amino acids: CASSETGARGNEQFF. The CDR3 nucleotides are TGTGCCAGCAGCGAAACAGGGGCACGGGGGAATGAGCAGTTCTTC. The whole variable domain, filled in from reference TRBV11-2 and TRBJ2-1, reads EAGVAQSPRYKIIEKRQSVAFWCNPISGHATLYWYQQILGQGPKLLIQFQNNGVVDDSQLPKDRFSAERLKGVDSTLKIQPAKLEDSAVYLCASSETGARGNEQFFGPGTRLTVL.

The chain is built from TRBV18 and TRBJ1-2; a possible D gene is TRBD1 (6 bases). CDR1 is KGHSH and CDR2 is LQKENI in the germline V gene. Trimming left V 2 bases short and J 7 bases short, with 23 bases between. The CDR3 runs 17 residues. CDR3 residues: CASSPAVGTGMMSGYTF. DNA for the CDR3: TGTGCCAGCTCACCAGCAGTAGGTACAGGGATGATGTCTGGCTACACCTTC.

The V call is TRBV5-4, the J call TRBJ1-3, with 9 bases identical to TRBD1. J gave up 4 bases and V 3 bases, and 5 bases lay outside the gene matches. CDR1 and CDR2 (germline): SGHNT, YYREEE (reference sequence). The CDR3 consists of 15 residues. CDR3 nucleotides: TGTGCCAGCAGCTCGGCGGACAGGGGAGGAAACACCATATATTTT. It codes for CASSSADRGGNTIYF. Complete variable domain (other parts from reference TRBV5-4 and TRBJ1-3): ETGVTQSPTHLIKTRGQQVTLRCSSQSGHNTVSWYQQALGQGPQFIFQYYREEENGRGNFPPRFSGLQFPNYSSELNVNALELDDSALYLCASSSADRGGNTIYFGEGSWLTVV.